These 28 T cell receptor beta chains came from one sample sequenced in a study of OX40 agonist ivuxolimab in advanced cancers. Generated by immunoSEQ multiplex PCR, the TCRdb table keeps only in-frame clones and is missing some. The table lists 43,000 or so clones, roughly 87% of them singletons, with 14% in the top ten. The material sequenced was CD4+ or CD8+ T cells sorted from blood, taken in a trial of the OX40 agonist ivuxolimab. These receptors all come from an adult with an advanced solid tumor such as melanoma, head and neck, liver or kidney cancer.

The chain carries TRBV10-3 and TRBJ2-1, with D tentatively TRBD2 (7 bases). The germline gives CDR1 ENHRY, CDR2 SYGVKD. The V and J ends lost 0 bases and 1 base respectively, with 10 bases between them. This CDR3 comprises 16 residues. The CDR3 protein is CAISESGGASYNEQFF. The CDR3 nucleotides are TGTGCCATCAGTGAGTCAGGGGGGGCTTCCTACAATGAGCAGTTCTTC.

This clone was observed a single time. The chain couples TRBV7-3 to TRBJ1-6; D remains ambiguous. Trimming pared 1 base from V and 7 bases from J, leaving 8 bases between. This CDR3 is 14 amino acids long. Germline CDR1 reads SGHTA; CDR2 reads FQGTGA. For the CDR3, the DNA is TGTGCCAGCAGCTTAAAGGAGTGGAATTCACCCCTCCACTTT. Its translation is CASSLKEWNSPLHF.

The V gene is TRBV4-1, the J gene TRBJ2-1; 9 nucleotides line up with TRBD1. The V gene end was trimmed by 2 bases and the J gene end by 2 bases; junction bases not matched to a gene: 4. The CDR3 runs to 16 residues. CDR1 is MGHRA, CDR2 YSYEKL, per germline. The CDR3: CASSQQRQGAYNEQFF. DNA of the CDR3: TGCGCCAGCAGCCAACAGCGACAGGGGGCCTACAATGAGCAGTTCTTC.

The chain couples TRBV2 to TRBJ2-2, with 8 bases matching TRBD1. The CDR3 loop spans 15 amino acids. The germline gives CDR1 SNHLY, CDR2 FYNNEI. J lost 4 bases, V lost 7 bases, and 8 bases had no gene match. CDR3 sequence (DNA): TGTGCCAGCACCCCCCGACAGGGGATCACCGGGGAGCTGTTTTTT. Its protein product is CASTPRQGITGELFF.

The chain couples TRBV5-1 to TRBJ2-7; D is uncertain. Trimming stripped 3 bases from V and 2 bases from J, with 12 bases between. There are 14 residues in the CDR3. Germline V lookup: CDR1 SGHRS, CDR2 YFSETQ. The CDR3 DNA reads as TGCGCCAGCAGCTCCCTAACTGCTACCTACGAGCAGTACTTC. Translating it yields CASSSLTATYEQYF.

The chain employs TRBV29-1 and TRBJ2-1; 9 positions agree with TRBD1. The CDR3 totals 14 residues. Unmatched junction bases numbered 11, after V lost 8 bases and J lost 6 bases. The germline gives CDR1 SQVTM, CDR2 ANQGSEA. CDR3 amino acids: CSHRSGTGTNEQFF. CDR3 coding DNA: TGCAGCCATCGGTCCGGGACAGGGACCAATGAGCAGTTCTTC.

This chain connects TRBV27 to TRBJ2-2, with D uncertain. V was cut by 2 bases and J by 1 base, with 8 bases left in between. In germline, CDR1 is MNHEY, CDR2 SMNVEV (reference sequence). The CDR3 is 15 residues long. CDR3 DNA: TGTGCCAGCAGTTTAACGACGGGGAACACCGGGGAGCTGTTTTTT. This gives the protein CASSLTTGNTGELFF.

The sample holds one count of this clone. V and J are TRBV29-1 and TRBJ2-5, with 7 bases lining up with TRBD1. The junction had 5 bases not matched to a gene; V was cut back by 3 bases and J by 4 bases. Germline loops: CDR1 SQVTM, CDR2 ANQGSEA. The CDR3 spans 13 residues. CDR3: CSVDRGSLETQYF. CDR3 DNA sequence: TGCAGCGTTGACAGGGGGTCCTTAGAGACCCAGTACTTC.

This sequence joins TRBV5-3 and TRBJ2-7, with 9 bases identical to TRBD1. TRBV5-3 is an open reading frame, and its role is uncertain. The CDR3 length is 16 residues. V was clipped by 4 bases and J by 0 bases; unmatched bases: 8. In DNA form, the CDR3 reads TGTGCCAGAAGCCCCCCGGGGGACAGGGCCTCCTACGAGCAGTACTTC. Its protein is CARSPPGDRASYEQYF.

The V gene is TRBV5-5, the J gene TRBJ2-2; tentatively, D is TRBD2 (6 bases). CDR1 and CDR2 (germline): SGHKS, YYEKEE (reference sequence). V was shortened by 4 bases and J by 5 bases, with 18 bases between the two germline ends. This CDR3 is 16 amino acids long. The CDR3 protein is CASSLFFGSGTGELFF. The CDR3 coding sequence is TGTGCCAGCAGCCTATTTTTCGGGAGCGGTACCGGGGAGCTGTTTTTT.

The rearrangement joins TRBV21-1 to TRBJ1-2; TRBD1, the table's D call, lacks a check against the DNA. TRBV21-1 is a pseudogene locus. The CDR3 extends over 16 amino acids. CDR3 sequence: CASSGGTGPVLYGYTF. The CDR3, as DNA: TGTGCCAGCAGCGGGGGGACAGGCCCCGTCCTTTATGGCTACACCTTC.

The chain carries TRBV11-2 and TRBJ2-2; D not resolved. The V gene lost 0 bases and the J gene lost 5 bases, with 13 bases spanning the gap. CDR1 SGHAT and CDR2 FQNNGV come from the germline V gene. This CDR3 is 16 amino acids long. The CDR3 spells CASSLDLGRITGELFF. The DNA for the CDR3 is TGTGCCAGCAGCTTAGATCTGGGCAGAATAACCGGGGAGCTGTTTTTT.

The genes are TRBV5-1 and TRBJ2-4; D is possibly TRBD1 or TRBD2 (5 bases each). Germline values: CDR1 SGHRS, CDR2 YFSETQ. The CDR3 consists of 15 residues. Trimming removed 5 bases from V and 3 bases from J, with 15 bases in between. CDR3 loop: CASRSARESKNIQYF. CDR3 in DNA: TGCGCCAGCAGGTCAGCCAGGGAGAGCAAAAACATTCAGTACTTC.

As DNA, the CDR3 is TGTGCCAGCAGTGTCGGAGAGACCCAGTACTTC. This sequence encodes CASSVGETQYF. The V and J genes are TRBV2 and TRBJ2-5; D uncertain. Per germline, CDR1 SNHLY and CDR2 FYNNEI. V was cut by 4 bases and J by 4 bases, with 4 bases left in between. The CDR3 spans 11 residues.

CDR3 bases: TGTGCCAGCGTTGGGGTTAAGAGCTTTAATCAGCCCCAGCATTTT. Translating it yields CASVGVKSFNQPQHF. The rearrangement uses TRBV11-2 and TRBJ1-5, with D hard to call. The CDR3 spans 15 residues. The germline V gene has CDR1 SGHAT and CDR2 FQNNGV. V was pared by 8 bases and J by 4 bases, with 18 bases between.

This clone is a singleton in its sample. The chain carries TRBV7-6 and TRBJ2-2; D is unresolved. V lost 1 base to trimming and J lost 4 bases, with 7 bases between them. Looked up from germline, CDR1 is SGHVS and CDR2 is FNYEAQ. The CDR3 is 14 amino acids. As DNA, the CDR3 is TGTGCCAGCAGCTTAGGACCGGGCACCGGGGAGCTGTTTTTT. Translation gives CASSLGPGTGELFF. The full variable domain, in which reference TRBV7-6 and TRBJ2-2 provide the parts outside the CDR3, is GAGVSQSPRYKVTKRGQDVALRCDPISGHVSLYWYRQALGQGPEFLTYFNYEAQQDKSGLPNDRFSAERPEGSISTLTIQRTEQRDSAMYRCASSLGPGTGELFFGEGSRLTVL.

This chain's CDR3 is CASSQRYRGWNEQYF. CDR3 nucleotides: TGTGCCAGCAGCCAACGGTACAGGGGGTGGAACGAGCAGTACTTC. The chain combines TRBV13 with TRBJ2-7, with TRBD1 matching over 8 bases. The CDR3 consists of 15 residues. Germline CDR1 and CDR2: PRHDT and FYEKMQ (reference sequence). Germline trimming cut 5 bases from V and 5 bases from J; bases unmatched to any gene: 11.

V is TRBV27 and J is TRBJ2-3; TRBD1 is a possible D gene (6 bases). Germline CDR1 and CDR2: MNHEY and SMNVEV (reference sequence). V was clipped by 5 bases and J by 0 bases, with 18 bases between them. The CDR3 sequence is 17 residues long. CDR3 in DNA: TGTGCCAGCAGTCGGAGATCCAGGGGACCTAGCACAGATACGCAGTATTTT. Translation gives CASSRRSRGPSTDTQYF.

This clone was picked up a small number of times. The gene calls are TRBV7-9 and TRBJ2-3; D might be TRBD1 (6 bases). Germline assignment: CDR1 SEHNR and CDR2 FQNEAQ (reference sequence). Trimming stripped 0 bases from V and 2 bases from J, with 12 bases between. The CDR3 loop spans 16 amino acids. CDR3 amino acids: CASSLALVGATDTQYF. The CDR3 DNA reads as TGTGCCAGCAGCTTAGCGCTTGTGGGGGCCACAGATACGCAGTATTTT. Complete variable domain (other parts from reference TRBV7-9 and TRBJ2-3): DTGVSQNPRHKITKRGQNVTFRCDPISEHNRLYWYRQTLGQGPEFLTYFQNEAQLEKSRLLSDRFSAERPKGSFSTLEIQRTEQGDSAMYLCASSLALVGATDTQYFGPGTRLTVL.

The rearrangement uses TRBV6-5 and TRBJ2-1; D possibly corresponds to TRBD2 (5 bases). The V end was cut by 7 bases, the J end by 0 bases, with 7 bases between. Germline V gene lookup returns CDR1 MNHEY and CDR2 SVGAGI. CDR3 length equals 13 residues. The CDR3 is CASTGSSYNEQFF. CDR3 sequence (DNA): TGTGCCAGCACTGGGAGCTCCTACAATGAGCAGTTCTTC.

Written as DNA, the CDR3 is TGCGCCAGCAGCCAAGATGGAAGGAACAATCAGCCCCAGCATTTT. It is translated as CASSQDGRNNQPQHF. The chain joins TRBV4-1 to TRBJ1-5, with D unresolved. Trimming took off 0 bases at V and 3 bases at J, with 9 bases between the two ends. The CDR3 totals 15 residues. Germline CDR1 is MGHRA and CDR2 is YSYEKL.

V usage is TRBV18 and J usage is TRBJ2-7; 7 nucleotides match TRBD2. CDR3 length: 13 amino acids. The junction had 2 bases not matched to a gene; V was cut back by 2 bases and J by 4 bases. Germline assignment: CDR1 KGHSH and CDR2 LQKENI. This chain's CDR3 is CASSPSGGYEQYF. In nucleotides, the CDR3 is TGTGCCAGCTCACCATCCGGGGGGTACGAGCAGTACTTC.

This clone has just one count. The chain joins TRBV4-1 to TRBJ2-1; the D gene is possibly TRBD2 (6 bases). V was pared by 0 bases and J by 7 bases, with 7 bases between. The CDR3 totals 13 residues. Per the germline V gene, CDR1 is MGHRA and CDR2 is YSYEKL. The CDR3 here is CASSQDGGNEQFF. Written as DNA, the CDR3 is TGCGCCAGCAGCCAAGATGGGGGGAATGAGCAGTTCTTC.

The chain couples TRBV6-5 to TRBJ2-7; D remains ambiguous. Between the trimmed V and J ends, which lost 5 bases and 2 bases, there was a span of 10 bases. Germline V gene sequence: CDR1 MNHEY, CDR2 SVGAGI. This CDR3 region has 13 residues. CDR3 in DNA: TGTGCCAGCAGTATACACGAAACCTACGAGCAGTACTTC. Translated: CASSIHETYEQYF.

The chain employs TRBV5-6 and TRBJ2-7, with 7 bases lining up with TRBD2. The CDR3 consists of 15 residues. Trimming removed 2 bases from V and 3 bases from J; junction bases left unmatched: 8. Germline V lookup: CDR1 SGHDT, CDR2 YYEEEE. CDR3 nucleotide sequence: TGTGCCAGCAGCTTTTATCGGGAGGCGGGCTACGAGCAGTACTTC. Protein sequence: CASSFYREAGYEQYF. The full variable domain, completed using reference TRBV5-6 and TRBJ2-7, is DAGVTQSPTHLIKTRGQQVTLRCSPKSGHDTVSWYQQALGQGPQFIFQYYEEEERQRGNFPDRFSGHQFPNYSSELNVNALLLGDSALYLCASSFYREAGYEQYFGPGTRLTVT.

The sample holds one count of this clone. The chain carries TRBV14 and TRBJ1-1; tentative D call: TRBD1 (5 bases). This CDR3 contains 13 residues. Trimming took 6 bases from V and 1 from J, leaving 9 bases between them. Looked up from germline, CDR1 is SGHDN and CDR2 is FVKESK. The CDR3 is CASSDTGNTEAFF. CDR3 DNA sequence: TGTGCCAGCAGTGATACAGGGAACACTGAAGCTTTCTTT.

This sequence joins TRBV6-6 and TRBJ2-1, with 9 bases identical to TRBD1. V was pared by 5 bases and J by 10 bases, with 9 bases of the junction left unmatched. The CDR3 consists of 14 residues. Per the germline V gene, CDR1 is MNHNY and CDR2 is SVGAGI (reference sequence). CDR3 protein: CASSRQGGRQEQFF. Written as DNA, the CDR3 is TGTGCCAGCAGTCGACAGGGGGGCCGTCAAGAGCAGTTCTTC.

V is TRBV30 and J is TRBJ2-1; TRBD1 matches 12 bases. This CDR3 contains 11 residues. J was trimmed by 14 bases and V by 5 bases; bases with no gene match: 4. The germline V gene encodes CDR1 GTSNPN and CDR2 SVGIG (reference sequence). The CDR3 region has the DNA TGTGCCTGGGGTGGGACAGGGGGCAAGTTCTTC. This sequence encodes CAWGGTGGKFF.